Listed here are 26 T cell receptor beta chains from one sample, sequenced in a study of blood T cell repertoires in COVID-19. Profiled with immunoSEQ multiplex PCR; TCRdb holds only in-frame clones, not every one. The top ten hold about 1.2% of the sample, which has around 200,000 clones, about 90% seen once. Sequencing was carried out using PBMCs or T cells enriched from blood (not recorded which). The receptors derive from a man aged 30 to 45 who had recovered from COVID-19.

This chain links TRBV19 with TRBJ1-5, with D possibly TRBD1 on 6 matching bases. This CDR3 comprises 14 residues. The V end was cut by 3 bases, the J end by 4 bases, with 10 bases between. Germline values: CDR1 LNHDA, CDR2 SQIVND (reference sequence). CDR3 amino acids: CASSIGQTNQPQHF. The CDR3, as DNA: TGTGCCAGTAGTATTGGACAGACGAATCAGCCCCAGCATTTT.

J is TRBJ2-7 and V is TRBV4-1; D remains unclear. Germline assignment: CDR1 MGHRA and CDR2 YSYEKL. Between the trimmed V and J ends, which lost 4 bases and 0 bases, there was a span of 13 bases. The CDR3 extends over 15 amino acids. This CDR3 reads CASSPRKTGSYEQYF. In DNA form, the CDR3 reads TGCGCCAGCAGCCCAAGAAAGACGGGCTCCTACGAGCAGTACTTC.

The CDR3 here is CASSLVTSGRLYEQYF. Written as DNA, the CDR3 is TGCGCCAGCAGCTTGGTAACTAGCGGGAGACTTTACGAGCAGTACTTC. J is TRBJ2-7 and V is TRBV5-1, with 11 positions matching TRBD2. J gave up 4 bases and V 0 bases, and 6 bases lay outside the gene matches. The CDR3 totals 16 residues. CDR1 and CDR2 from the germline V gene are SGHRS and YFSETQ.

V usage is TRBV15 and J usage is TRBJ1-6; the match to TRBD1 covers 9 bases. Germline lookup yields CDR1 LNHNV and CDR2 YYDKDF (reference sequence). There are 18 residues in the CDR3. V trimming: 2 bases; J trimming: 5 bases; junction bases outside the gene matches: 10. For the CDR3, the DNA is TGTGCCACCAGCAGAACCGTAACCGGGACAGGGAATAATTCACCCCTCCACTTT. Amino acids: CATSRTVTGTGNNSPLHF.

The chain has TRBV5-4 and TRBJ1-2; D uncertain. Germline loops: CDR1 SGHNT, CDR2 YYREEE (reference sequence). V was pared by 2 bases and J by 10 bases, with 9 bases between. The CDR3 totals 11 residues. CDR3 sequence reads: CASSLWQDYTF. DNA of the CDR3: TGTGCCAGCAGCTTATGGCAGGACTACACCTTC.

This chain links TRBV28 with TRBJ2-1; 9 bases fit TRBD1. The CDR3 runs 16 residues. The V gene's germline CDR1 is MDHEN and CDR2 SYDVKM. Germline trimming cut 5 bases from V and 2 bases from J; bases unmatched to any gene: 7. CDR3 sequence: CASSPPGTGTYNEQFF. CDR3 sequence (DNA): TGTGCCAGCAGTCCCCCCGGGACAGGGACCTACAATGAGCAGTTCTTC.

The chain couples TRBV21-1 to TRBJ1-2; the D call in the table, TRBD1, was not verified against the DNA. TRBV21-1 is termed a pseudogene. This CDR3 is built from 17 residues. The CDR3 sequence: CASSTHQDRDTHYGYTF. The CDR3 DNA is TGTGCCAGCAGCACCCACCAGGACCGGGACACCCACTATGGCTACACCTTC.

The chain joins TRBV24-1 to TRBJ1-2; possibly TRBD1 for D (6 bases). The CDR3 is made up of 12 amino acids. V lost 11 bases to trimming and J lost 1 base, with 10 bases between them. Germline CDR1 KGHDR, CDR2 SFDVKD. In DNA form, the CDR3 reads TGTGCCATTGCGGACAGTAACTATGGCTACACCTTC. Amino acid sequence: CAIADSNYGYTF.

The V call is TRBV14, the J call TRBJ1-2, with 9 nucleotides matching TRBD1. The CDR3 runs 13 residues. With 0 bases clipped from V and 10 bases from J, the junction kept 3 bases outside the gene matches. The germline V gene has CDR1 SGHDN and CDR2 FVKESK. In DNA, the CDR3 is TGTGCCAGCAGCCAAGAGAGGACAGGGGTCTACACCTTC. The encoded protein is CASSQERTGVYTF.

The J gene is TRBJ2-5, the V gene TRBV5-1; TRBD2 might be the D (6 bases). CDR3 length equals 17 residues. V lost 4 bases and J lost 4, with 23 bases in between. Germline CDR1 reads SGHRS; CDR2 reads YFSETQ. In DNA form, the CDR3 reads TGCGCCAGCAGCCTGACCCCGTGGGGGGAGGAGGGAGAGACCCAGTACTTC. Translated, it gives CASSLTPWGEEGETQYF.

V usage is TRBV2 and J usage is TRBJ1-4; D is possibly TRBD1 (6 bases). V was trimmed by 4 bases and J by 3 bases, leaving 6 bases between them. The CDR3 spans 13 residues. Germline lookup yields CDR1 SNHLY and CDR2 FYNNEI. The DNA of the CDR3 is TGTGCCAGCAGTGGACAGGCTAATGAAAAACTGTTTTTT. This translates into CASSGQANEKLFF.

The genes are TRBV12-3 or TRBV12-4 and TRBJ1-4, with TRBD1 as a possible D gene (5 bases). This CDR3 is built from 12 residues. V gave up 6 bases and J gave up 8 bases, with 10 bases separating them. CDR3 DNA: TGTGCCAGCAGGGCAGGGATGGAAAAACTGTTTTTT. Translated: CASRAGMEKLFF.

This clone showed up just once. The chain has TRBV13 and TRBJ2-7, with 7 bases aligning to TRBD1. The V segment lost 5 bases and the J segment 2 bases; nucleotides outside the gene matches: 3. Germline V gene lookup returns CDR1 PRHDT and CDR2 FYEKMQ (reference sequence). The length of the CDR3 is 13 residues. CDR3 residues: CASSGQATYEQYF. CDR3 sequence (DNA): TGTGCCAGCAGCGGACAGGCAACCTACGAGCAGTACTTC.

The rearrangement uses TRBV6-5 and TRBJ2-7; TRBD1 agrees at 9 bases. V lost 10 bases and J lost 4; bases outside the gene matches: 5. Germline CDR1 and CDR2: MNHEY and SVGAGI. This CDR3 is built from 12 residues. Here the CDR3 DNA reads TGTGCCACTGGGACAGGGACTTACGAGCAGTACTTC. Translated: CATGTGTYEQYF.

This chain joins TRBV2 and TRBJ1-5; TRBD1 matches 9 bases. The CDR3 runs 19 residues. CDR1 and CDR2 from the germline V gene are SNHLY and FYNNEI. The V and J ends lost 6 bases and 5 bases, in that order; junction bases with no gene match: 20. The chain's CDR3 is CASSDILNRGLTYDQPQHF. The CDR3 coding sequence is TGTGCCAGCAGCGATATTTTGAACAGGGGGCTGACTTATGATCAGCCCCAGCATTTT.

V and J are TRBV11-1 and TRBJ1-1; no clear D. Germline-derived CDR1 and CDR2 are SGHAT and FQDESV (reference sequence). Trimming left V 5 bases short and J 5 bases short, with 18 bases between. The CDR3 contains 15 residues. CDR3 amino acids: CASSQRRGPLTEAFF. The CDR3 DNA follows: TGTGCCAGCAGCCAGAGAAGAGGGCCTCTAACTGAAGCTTTCTTT.

V and J are TRBV9 and TRBJ2-3, with TRBD2 identical over 15 bases. The V segment lost 5 bases and the J segment 3 bases; nucleotides outside the gene matches: 4. Germline V gene lookup returns CDR1 SGDLS and CDR2 YYNGEE. This CDR3 has 16 amino acids. CDR3: CASSGGLAGGTDTQYF. DNA of the CDR3: TGTGCCAGCAGTGGAGGACTAGCGGGAGGGACAGATACGCAGTATTTT.

V gene TRBV2 combines with J gene TRBJ1-6, with D perhaps TRBD1 (6 bases). Trimming took 11 bases from V and 8 from J, leaving 16 bases between them. Germline assignment: CDR1 SNHLY and CDR2 FYNNEI. The CDR3 spans 13 residues. CDR3 protein: CAPGGQGYSPLHF. The CDR3 nucleotides are TGTGCCCCTGGTGGGCAGGGGTATTCACCCCTCCACTTT.

The table lists this clone with a count of one. The chain has TRBV11-2 and TRBJ1-3, with D maybe TRBD1 (5 bases). Germline V gene lookup returns CDR1 SGHAT and CDR2 FQNNGV. This CDR3 comprises 14 residues. V lost 0 bases and J lost 11, with 14 bases in between. The CDR3 spells CASSLDLVGRPIYF. The CDR3 coding sequence is TGTGCCAGCAGCTTAGATCTCGTGGGGCGACCCATATATTTT.

V gene TRBV7-2 combines with J gene TRBJ2-3; 7 bases are shared with TRBD1. Germline CDR1 reads SGHTA; CDR2 reads FQGNSA. This CDR3 is 15 amino acids long. The J segment lost 1 base and the V segment lost 5 bases, leaving 6 bases of the junction unmatched. CDR3 bases: TGTGCCAGCAGCCCCCGGGACAGAGGCACAGATACGCAGTATTTT. It yields the protein CASSPRDRGTDTQYF.

V gene TRBV7-9 combines with J gene TRBJ1-3, with a weak D call TRBD1 (5 bases). Germline CDR1 is SEHNR and CDR2 is FQNEAQ (reference sequence). The CDR3 length is 14 residues. V was clipped by 5 bases and J by 3 bases, with 11 bases between them. The CDR3 spells CASSARQFGNTIYF. The CDR3 DNA sequence: TGTGCCAGCAGCGCTCGACAGTTTGGAAACACCATATATTTT. The full variable domain, rest sourced from reference TRBV7-9 and TRBJ1-3, is DTGVSQNPRHKITKRGQNVTFRCDPISEHNRLYWYRQTLGQGPEFLTYFQNEAQLEKSRLLSDRFSAERPKGSFSTLEIQRTEQGDSAMYLCASSARQFGNTIYFGEGSWLTVV.

The chain joins TRBV7-2 to TRBJ2-7; 12 nucleotides agree with TRBD2. J was trimmed by 0 bases and V by 4 bases; bases with no gene match: 10. This CDR3 region has 18 residues. CDR1 SGHTA and CDR2 FQGNSA come from the germline V gene. The CDR3 loop reads CASSSRRTSGASSYEQYF. DNA of the CDR3: TGTGCCAGCAGCTCCCGGCGGACTAGCGGGGCGAGCTCCTACGAGCAGTACTTC.

This clone showed up just a few times. The genes are TRBV27 and TRBJ2-7; 7 bases line up with TRBD2. V lost 3 bases to trimming and J lost 2 bases; unmatched junction nucleotides: 1. The CDR3 loop spans 13 amino acids. Germline CDR1 is MNHEY and CDR2 is SMNVEV (reference sequence). DNA for the CDR3: TGTGCCAGCAGTTTGCGGGGGACCTACGAGCAGTACTTC. Amino acid sequence: CASSLRGTYEQYF.

The V call is TRBV24-1, the J call TRBJ2-1; the D is unclear. Looked up from germline, CDR1 is KGHDR and CDR2 is SFDVKD. The CDR3 length is 12 residues. Trimming removed 4 bases from V and 10 bases from J, with 10 bases in between. The CDR3 DNA reads as TGTGCCACCAGTGACTCTCCAGTGGAGCAGTTCTTC. It translates to CATSDSPVEQFF.

The chain carries TRBV5-1 and TRBJ2-7; D is ambiguous. The CDR3 length is 15 residues. Between the trimmed V and J ends, which lost 0 bases and 2 bases, there was a span of 12 bases. Germline loops: CDR1 SGHRS, CDR2 YFSETQ. This CDR3 is CASSLAMEIAYEQYF. CDR3 nucleotide sequence: TGCGCCAGCAGCTTGGCCATGGAGATCGCCTACGAGCAGTACTTC. Full variable domain (outside the CDR3, taken from reference TRBV5-1 and TRBJ2-7): KAGVTQTPRYLIKTRGQQVTLSCSPISGHRSVSWYQQTPGQGLQFLFEYFSETQRNKGNFPGRFSGRQFSNSRSEMNVSTLELGDSALYLCASSLAMEIAYEQYFGPGTRLTVT.

V is TRBV5-1 and J is TRBJ1-4, with a tentative D call TRBD1 (5 bases). V shed 3 bases and J shed 0 bases, with 12 bases lying between them. CDR1 and CDR2 from the germline V gene are SGHRS and YFSETQ. CDR3 length equals 16 residues. The CDR3 DNA reads TGCGCCAGCAGCTATTTACAGGTTGCAACTAATGAAAAACTGTTTTTT. Its protein is CASSYLQVATNEKLFF.